The 2 T cell receptor beta chains listed next were all sequenced from one sample in a study of cytomegalovirus exposure and HLA in healthy donors. The PCR had 60 Vbeta and 13 Jbeta primers. Repertoires were generated with immunoSEQ multiplex PCR, while TCRdb's copy carries only in-frame clones and drops some. The table records approximately 190,000 clones, over 75% of them present only once. Sequencing used PBMCs. The receptors were gathered from a man in his fifties or sixties in good health and CMV-seronegative.

This clone was counted a single time. V usage is TRBV4-1 and J usage is TRBJ1-4; 9 nucleotides match TRBD1. The CDR3 contains 14 residues. Per germline, CDR1 MGHRA and CDR2 YSYEKL. Trimming cost V 7 bases and J 2 bases; bases outside gene matches: 2. Here the CDR3 reads CASTGTGTNEKLFF. CDR3 DNA: TGCGCCAGCACCGGGACAGGGACTAATGAAAAACTGTTTTTT.

The rearrangement links TRBV5-1 to TRBJ1-4; unclear D gene. CDR1 and CDR2 from the germline V gene are SGHRS and YFSETQ. The CDR3 has 13 residues. V dropped 2 bases and J dropped 7 bases, with 9 bases sitting between them. The CDR3 coding sequence is TGCGCCAGCAGCTTCGAGGTTGGTGAAAAACTGTTTTTT. Translated: CASSFEVGEKLFF.